The clone carrying this T cell receptor (beta chain) was seen ten or more times. Assay: immunoSEQ multiplex PCR; the TCRdb copy retains only in-frame clones and omits some. The sample consists of 200,000 to 300,000 clones, nearly 90% of them appearing once. This entry is derived from a study of blood T cell repertoires in COVID-19. The length of the CDR3 is 16 residues. Germline CDR1 and CDR2: SGHRS and YFSETQ. V was clipped by 4 bases and J by 1 base; unmatched bases: 10. This chain joins TRBV5-1 and TRBJ2-5; 7 bases map to TRBD2. The source is a woman aged 25 to 39 with acute COVID-19. The sequencing input was PBMCs or T cells enriched from blood (not recorded which). In DNA form, the CDR3 reads TGCGCCAGCAGCCCGGACCCAGCGGGGAGCCAAGAGACCCAGTACTTC. Its protein product is CASSPDPAGSQETQYF.